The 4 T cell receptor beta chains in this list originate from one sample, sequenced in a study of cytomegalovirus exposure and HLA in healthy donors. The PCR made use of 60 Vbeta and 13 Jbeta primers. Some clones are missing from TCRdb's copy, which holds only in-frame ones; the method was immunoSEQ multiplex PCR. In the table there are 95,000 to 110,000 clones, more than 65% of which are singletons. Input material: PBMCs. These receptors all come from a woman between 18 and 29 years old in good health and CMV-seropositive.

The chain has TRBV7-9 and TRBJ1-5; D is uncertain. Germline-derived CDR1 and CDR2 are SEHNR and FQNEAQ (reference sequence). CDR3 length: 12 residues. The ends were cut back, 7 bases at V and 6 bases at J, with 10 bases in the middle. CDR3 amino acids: CASTRFGQPQHF. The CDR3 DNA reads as TGTGCCAGCACTCGGTTTGGTCAGCCCCAGCATTTT.

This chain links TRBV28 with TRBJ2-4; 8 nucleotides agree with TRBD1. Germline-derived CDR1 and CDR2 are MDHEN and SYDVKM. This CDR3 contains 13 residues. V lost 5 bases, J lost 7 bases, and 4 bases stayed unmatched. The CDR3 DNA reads TGTGCCAGCAGTCGGACAGGGCACAACATTCAGTACTTC. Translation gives CASSRTGHNIQYF.

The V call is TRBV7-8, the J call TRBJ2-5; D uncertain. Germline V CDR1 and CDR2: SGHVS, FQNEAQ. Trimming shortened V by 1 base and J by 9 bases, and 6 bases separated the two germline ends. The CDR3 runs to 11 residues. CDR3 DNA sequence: TGTGCCAGCAGCTTAGATCTCTCCCAGTACTTC. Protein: CASSLDLSQYF.

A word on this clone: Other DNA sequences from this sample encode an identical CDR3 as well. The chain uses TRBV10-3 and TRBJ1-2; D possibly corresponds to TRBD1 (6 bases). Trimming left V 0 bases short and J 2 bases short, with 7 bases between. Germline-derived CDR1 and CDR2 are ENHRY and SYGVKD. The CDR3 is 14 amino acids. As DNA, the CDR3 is TGTGCCATCAGTGAGTCAACAGGGAACTATGGCTACACCTTC. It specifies CAISESTGNYGYTF.